Below, one TCR beta chain is given with its context. CD8+ and CD4+ T cells circulating in blood were sequenced for TCR beta. The CD8+ and CD4+ T cells were isolated magnetically using a negative isolation approach, whereas the TEMRA cells were enriched by FACS. This sample is drawn from a study of CD8 T cells in Susac syndrome. The RNA input was about 0.5 to 1 ug, and it was reverse transcribed with random hexamers. Each CDR3 protein is one row after TCRdb ran MiXCR on the immunoSEQ multiplex PCR reads. The sample has about 210,000 distinct CDR3 sequences, around 95% seen once; the top ten hold around 0.08%. The germline V and J ends were trimmed by 4 bases and 2 bases, with 10 bases remaining between them. This CDR3 has 13 residues. Germline V gene lookup returns CDR1 SQVTM and CDR2 ANQGSEA.

The clonotype was recovered from a human donor with multiple sclerosis. The V call is TRBV29-1, the J call TRBJ2-3, with D possibly matching TRBD2 (6 bases). Sequencing was carried out using CD4+ T cells from PBMCs. Here the CDR3 reads CSVVGTDTDTQYF. CDR3 nucleotides: TGCAGCGTTGTAGGGACTGACACAGATACGCAGTATTTT.